This TCR beta chain is from a study of blood T cell repertoires in COVID-19. About the study: The origin of the acute and convalescent COVID-19 samples was the United States, Italy and Spain. PBMCs, B-cell-depleted T cells, or T cells provided the cDNA or gDNA that made up the material.

Per the original data handling: Reference gene primer amplification in the assay estimated nucleated cell counts. The table came from immunoSEQ multiplex PCR; TCRdb's copy has only in-frame clones and leaves some out. Clone size and V and J calls were adopted from that table, with D and trimming inferred from the DNA. This sample yields around 100,000 clones, of which 87% are seen a single time; just over 3% belongs to the top ten. CDR1 KGHSH and CDR2 LQKENI come from the germline V gene. The V and J ends lost 3 bases and 3 bases, in that order; junction bases with no gene match: 7. The CDR3 is 16 amino acids.

The J gene is TRBJ2-4, the V gene TRBV18; TRBD2 matches 8 bases. The sequencing sample was made of peripheral blood. This sequence originates from a man aged 50 or older in a cohort sampled during active COVID-19. As DNA, the CDR3 is TGTGCCAGCTCACCCTTGATCGGGGGGGTCAAAAACATTCAGTACTTC. This translates into CASSPLIGGVKNIQYF.